This is a list of T cell receptor beta chains from one sample in a study of OX40 agonist ivuxolimab in advanced cancers. The repertoire was sequenced with immunoSEQ multiplex PCR; TCRdb's copy has only in-frame clones and lacks some. In the table there are 90,000 to 120,000 clones, around 93% of which are singletons. Source: CD4+ or CD8+ T cells sorted from blood, taken in a trial of the OX40 agonist ivuxolimab. The receptor source for this set is an adult with an advanced solid tumor such as melanoma, head and neck, liver or kidney cancer. Each CDR3 is given with its conserved first and last residue. Each record gives: J gene, D gene, V gene, clone size, CDR3 protein, CDR3 DNA. The D gene is left open where the match is weak. For some rows the clone size is stated as once, few or many, or as a class when expanded; others skip it.

J gene: TRBJ1-2; D gene: TRBD1; V gene: TRBV6-1; clone size: NA; CDR3 protein: CASRRDRDGYTF; CDR3 DNA: TGTGCCAGCAGAAGGGACAGGGATGGCTACACCTTC
J gene: TRBJ2-3; D gene: NA; V gene: TRBV5-1; clone size: NA; CDR3 protein: CASSLGLGNTDTQYF; CDR3 DNA: TGCGCCAGCAGCTTGGGGTTGGGCAACACAGATACGCAGTATTTT
J gene: TRBJ1-4; D gene: NA; V gene: TRBV7-2; clone size: NA; CDR3 protein: CASRGGRTNEKLFF; CDR3 DNA: TGTGCCTCGAGGGGGGGTCGGACTAATGAAAAACTGTTTTTT
J gene: TRBJ1-2; D gene: NA; V gene: TRBV11-3; clone size: NA; CDR3 protein: CASSRPGEKTYGYTF; CDR3 DNA: TGTGCCAGCAGCCGACCAGGGGAGAAAACTTATGGCTACACCTTC
J gene: TRBJ1-4; D gene: TRBD1; V gene: TRBV5-1; clone size: NA; CDR3 protein: CASSWGQGVVEKLFF; CDR3 DNA: TGCGCCAGCAGCTGGGGACAGGGGGTAGTTGAAAAACTGTTTTTT
J gene: TRBJ2-5; D gene: TRBD2; V gene: TRBV7-2; clone size: NA; CDR3 protein: CASSFLGPTSRETQYF; CDR3 DNA: TGTGCCAGCAGCTTCCTCGGACCGACTAGCAGAGAGACCCAGTACTTC
J gene: TRBJ1-4; D gene: NA; V gene: TRBV9; clone size: NA; CDR3 protein: CASSEKLADTNEKLFF; CDR3 DNA: TGTGCCAGCAGCGAAAAGCTGGCAGATACTAATGAAAAACTGTTTTTT
J gene: TRBJ2-1; D gene: TRBD2; V gene: TRBV5-4; clone size: once; CDR3 protein: CASSLGGAGVYNEQFF; CDR3 DNA: TGTGCCAGCAGCTTGGGTGGGGCGGGAGTCTACAATGAGCAGTTCTTC
J gene: TRBJ2-1; D gene: NA; V gene: TRBV10-1; clone size: NA; CDR3 protein: CASADFRNEQFF; CDR3 DNA: TGCGCCAGCGCGGACTTTAGGAATGAGCAGTTCTTC
J gene: TRBJ2-2; D gene: NA; V gene: TRBV6-5; clone size: NA; CDR3 protein: CASSLDRANTGELFF; CDR3 DNA: TGTGCCAGCAGCTTGGACAGAGCGAACACCGGGGAGCTGTTTTTT
J gene: TRBJ2-2; D gene: TRBD2; V gene: TRBV7-3; clone size: NA; CDR3 protein: CASSFTSGTGELFF; CDR3 DNA: TGTGCCAGCAGCTTCACTAGCGGGACTGGGGAGCTGTTTTTT
J gene: TRBJ2-7; D gene: TRBD2; V gene: TRBV19; clone size: NA; CDR3 protein: CASIPAGGLEQYF; CDR3 DNA: TGTGCCAGTATCCCAGCGGGAGGGCTCGAGCAGTACTTC
J gene: TRBJ2-7; D gene: TRBD2; V gene: TRBV2; clone size: NA; CDR3 protein: CASSNSGREEDEQYF; CDR3 DNA: TGTGCCAGCAGCAATTCAGGCCGGGAGGAGGACGAGCAGTACTTC
J gene: TRBJ2-2; D gene: TRBD2; V gene: TRBV6-4; clone size: NA; CDR3 protein: CASSDSRTSGRAPSGELFF; CDR3 DNA: TGTGCCAGCAGTGACTCGCGGACTAGCGGGAGGGCCCCCTCCGGGGAGCTGTTTTTT
J gene: TRBJ2-7; D gene: NA; V gene: TRBV28; clone size: NA; CDR3 protein: CASSLLGYEQYF; CDR3 DNA: TGTGCCAGCAGTTTGTTAGGGTACGAGCAGTACTTC
J gene: TRBJ1-1; D gene: NA; V gene: TRBV19; clone size: NA; CDR3 protein: CASSMAAWGTEAFF; CDR3 DNA: TGTGCCAGTAGTATGGCTGCCTGGGGCACTGAAGCTTTCTTT
J gene: TRBJ2-7; D gene: NA; V gene: TRBV4-3; clone size: NA; CDR3 protein: CASSQEYILYEQYF; CDR3 DNA: TGCGCCAGCAGCCAAGAGTACATCCTCTACGAGCAGTACTTC
J gene: TRBJ1-2; D gene: NA; V gene: TRBV14; clone size: NA; CDR3 protein: CASSLRAGGYGYTF; CDR3 DNA: TGTGCCAGCAGCCTTCGGGCTGGTGGCTATGGCTACACCTTC
J gene: TRBJ2-2; D gene: TRBD2; V gene: TRBV7-2; clone size: NA; CDR3 protein: CASSQVGAGVGTGELFF; CDR3 DNA: TGTGCCAGCAGCCAAGTGGGAGCGGGAGTGGGCACCGGGGAGCTGTTTTTT
J gene: TRBJ2-7; D gene: TRBD2; V gene: TRBV5-1; clone size: once; CDR3 protein: CASSARLAGDPSSPYEQYF; CDR3 DNA: TGCGCCAGCAGCGCCCGACTAGCGGGAGATCCTTCCAGCCCCTACGAGCAGTACTTC
J gene: TRBJ1-4; D gene: NA; V gene: TRBV7-9; clone size: NA; CDR3 protein: CASSFGRGGEKLFF; CDR3 DNA: TGTGCCAGCAGCTTTGGCAGGGGAGGGGAAAAACTGTTTTTT
J gene: TRBJ2-2; D gene: NA; V gene: TRBV12-5; clone size: NA; CDR3 protein: CASGLMGRGELFF; CDR3 DNA: TGTGCTAGTGGTTTGATGGGGCGCGGGGAGCTGTTTTTT
J gene: TRBJ1-1; D gene: NA; V gene: TRBV28; clone size: NA; CDR3 protein: CASSSAENTEAFF; CDR3 DNA: TGTGCCAGCAGTTCCGCAGAGAACACTGAAGCTTTCTTT
J gene: TRBJ2-3; D gene: TRBD1; V gene: TRBV12-5; clone size: NA; CDR3 protein: CASGLKTGYAQYF; CDR3 DNA: TGTGCTAGTGGTTTGAAGACAGGGTATGCGCAGTATTTT
J gene: TRBJ2-2; D gene: NA; V gene: TRBV4-3; clone size: NA; CDR3 protein: CASSQDHGYTGELFF; CDR3 DNA: TGCGCCAGCAGCCAAGATCACGGTTACACCGGGGAGCTGTTTTTT
J gene: TRBJ2-3; D gene: NA; V gene: TRBV5-1; clone size: NA; CDR3 protein: CASSGTPPDTQYF; CDR3 DNA: TGCGCCAGCAGCGGGACCCCGCCAGATACGCAGTATTTT
J gene: TRBJ2-3; D gene: NA; V gene: TRBV9; clone size: NA; CDR3 protein: CASSVSREAGGTDTQYF; CDR3 DNA: TGTGCCAGCAGCGTATCAAGGGAGGCAGGGGGGACAGATACGCAGTATTTT
J gene: TRBJ2-1; D gene: NA; V gene: TRBV7-9; clone size: NA; CDR3 protein: CASSPLRTNEQFF; CDR3 DNA: TGTGCCAGCAGCCCCTTACGTACGAATGAGCAGTTCTTC
J gene: TRBJ2-1; D gene: TRBD1; V gene: TRBV5-1; clone size: NA; CDR3 protein: CASSLPTGIFYNEQFF; CDR3 DNA: TGCGCCAGCAGCCTACCGACAGGGATCTTCTACAATGAGCAGTTCTTC
J gene: TRBJ2-3; D gene: TRBD1; V gene: TRBV14; clone size: NA; CDR3 protein: CASSPTGADTQYF; CDR3 DNA: TGTGCCAGCAGCCCGACAGGGGCAGATACGCAGTATTTT
J gene: TRBJ1-1; D gene: NA; V gene: TRBV10-3; clone size: few; CDR3 protein: CAISNRLNTEAFF; CDR3 DNA: TGTGCCATCAGTAACAGGTTGAACACTGAAGCTTTCTTT